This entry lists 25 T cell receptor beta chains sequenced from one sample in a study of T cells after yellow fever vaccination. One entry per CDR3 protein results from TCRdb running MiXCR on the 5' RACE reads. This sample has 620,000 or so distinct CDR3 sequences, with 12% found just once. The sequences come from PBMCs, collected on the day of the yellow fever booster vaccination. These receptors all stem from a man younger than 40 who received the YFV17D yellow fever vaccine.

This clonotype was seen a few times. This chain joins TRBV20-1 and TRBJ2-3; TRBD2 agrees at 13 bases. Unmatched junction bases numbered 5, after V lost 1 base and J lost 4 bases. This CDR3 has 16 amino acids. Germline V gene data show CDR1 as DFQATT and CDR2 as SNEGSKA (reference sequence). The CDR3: CSARAGTSGKPDTQYF. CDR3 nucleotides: TGCAGTGCTAGAGCGGGGACTAGCGGGAAGCCAGATACGCAGTATTTT.

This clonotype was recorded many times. The CDR3 DNA reads as TGCGCCAGCAAGTCCGCGAACACCGGGGAGCTGTTTTTT. This codes for CASKSANTGELFF. V usage is TRBV5-1 and J usage is TRBJ2-2, with D unresolved. The CDR3 length is 13 residues. The V end was cut by 6 bases, the J end by 0 bases, with 6 bases between. Germline-derived CDR1 and CDR2 are SGHRS and YFSETQ.

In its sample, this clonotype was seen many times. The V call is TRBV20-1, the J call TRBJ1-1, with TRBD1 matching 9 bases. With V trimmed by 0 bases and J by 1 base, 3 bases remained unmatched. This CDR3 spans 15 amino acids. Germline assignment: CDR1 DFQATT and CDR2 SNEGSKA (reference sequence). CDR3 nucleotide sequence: TGCAGTGCTAGAGACCCGGGACAGGGGAACACTGAAGCTTTCTTT. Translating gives CSARDPGQGNTEAFF.

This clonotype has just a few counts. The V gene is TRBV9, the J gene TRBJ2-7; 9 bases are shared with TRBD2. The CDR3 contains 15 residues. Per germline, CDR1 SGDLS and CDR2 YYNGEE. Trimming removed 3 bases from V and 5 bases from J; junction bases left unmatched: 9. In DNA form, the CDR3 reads TGTGCCAGCAGCGGAAATAGCGGGAGTTCACACGAGCAGTACTTC. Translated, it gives CASSGNSGSSHEQYF.

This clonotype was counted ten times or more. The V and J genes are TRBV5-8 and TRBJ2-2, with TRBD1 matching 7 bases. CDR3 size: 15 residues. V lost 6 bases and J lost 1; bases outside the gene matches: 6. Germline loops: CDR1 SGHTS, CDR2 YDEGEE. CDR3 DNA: TGTGCCAGCAACCCCGACAGGGTGAACACCGGGGAGCTGTTTTTT. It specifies CASNPDRVNTGELFF.

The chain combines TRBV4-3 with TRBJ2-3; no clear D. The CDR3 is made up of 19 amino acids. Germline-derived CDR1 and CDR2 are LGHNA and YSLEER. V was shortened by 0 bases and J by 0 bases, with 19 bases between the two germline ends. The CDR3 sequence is CASSQELLGQIWSTDTQYF. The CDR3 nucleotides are TGCGCCAGCAGCCAAGAGCTCCTAGGTCAGATCTGGAGCACAGATACGCAGTATTTT.

The CDR3: CASSRPGQNTDTQYF. CDR3 coding DNA: TGTGCCAGCAGCCGTCCGGGACAGAACACAGATACGCAGTATTTT. V is TRBV7-9 and J is TRBJ2-3; 7 nucleotides line up with TRBD1. CDR1 is SEHNR and CDR2 is FQNEAQ in the germline V gene (reference sequence). The CDR3 covers 15 residues. V shed 5 bases and J 2 bases; nucleotides not matched to a gene: 7.

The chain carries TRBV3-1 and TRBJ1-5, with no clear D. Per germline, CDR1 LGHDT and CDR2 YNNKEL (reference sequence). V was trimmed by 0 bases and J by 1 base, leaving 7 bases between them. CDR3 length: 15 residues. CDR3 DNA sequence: TGTGCCAGCAGCCAAGAAGGCAGCAGCAATCAGCCCCAGCATTTT. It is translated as CASSQEGSSNQPQHF.

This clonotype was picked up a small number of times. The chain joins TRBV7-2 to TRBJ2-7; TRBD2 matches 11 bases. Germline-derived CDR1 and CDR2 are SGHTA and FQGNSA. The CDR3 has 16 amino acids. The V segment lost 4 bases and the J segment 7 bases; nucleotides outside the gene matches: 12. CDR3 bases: TGTGCCAGCAGCTCACACACACTAGCGGGAGACTTAGAGCAGTACTTC. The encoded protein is CASSSHTLAGDLEQYF.

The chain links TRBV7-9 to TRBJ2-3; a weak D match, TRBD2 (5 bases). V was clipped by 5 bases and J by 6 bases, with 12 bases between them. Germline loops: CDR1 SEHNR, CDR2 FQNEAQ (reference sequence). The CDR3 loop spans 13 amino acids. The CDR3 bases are TGTGCCAGCAGCACCCTAGCTCCGGATACGCAGTATTTT. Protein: CASSTLAPDTQYF.

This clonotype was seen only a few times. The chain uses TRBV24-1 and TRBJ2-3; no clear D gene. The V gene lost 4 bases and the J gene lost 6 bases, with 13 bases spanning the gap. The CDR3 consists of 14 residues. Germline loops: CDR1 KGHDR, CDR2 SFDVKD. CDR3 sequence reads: CATSDPPTSDTQYF. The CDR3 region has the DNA TGTGCCACCAGTGACCCTCCGACCTCGGATACGCAGTATTTT.

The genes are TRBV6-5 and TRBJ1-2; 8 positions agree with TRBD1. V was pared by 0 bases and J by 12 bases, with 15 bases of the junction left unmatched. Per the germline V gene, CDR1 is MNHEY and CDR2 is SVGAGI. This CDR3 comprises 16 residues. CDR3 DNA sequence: TGTGCCAGCAGTTACTCGAGGCGACAGGGGAGGTTCCGGAACACCTTC. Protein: CASSYSRRQGRFRNTF.

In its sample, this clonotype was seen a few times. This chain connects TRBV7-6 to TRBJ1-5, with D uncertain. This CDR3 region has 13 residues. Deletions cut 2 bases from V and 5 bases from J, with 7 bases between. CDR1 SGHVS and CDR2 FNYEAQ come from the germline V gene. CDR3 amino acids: CASSLSFDQPQHF. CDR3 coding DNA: TGTGCCAGCAGCTTAAGTTTTGATCAGCCCCAGCATTTT.

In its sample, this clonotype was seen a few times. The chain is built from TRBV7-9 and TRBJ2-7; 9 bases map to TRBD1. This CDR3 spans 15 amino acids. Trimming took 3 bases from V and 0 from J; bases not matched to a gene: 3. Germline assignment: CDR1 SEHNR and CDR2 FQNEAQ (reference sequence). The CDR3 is CASSLVDRGSYEQYF. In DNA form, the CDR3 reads TGTGCCAGCAGCTTGGTGGACAGGGGCTCCTACGAGCAGTACTTC.

In nucleotides, the CDR3 is TGTGCCACAGGGGGACCGGGACAGCTCTACGAGCAGTACTTC. Its protein product is CATGGPGQLYEQYF. This chain links TRBV2 with TRBJ2-7; the match to TRBD1 covers 7 bases. V was pared by 10 bases and J by 3 bases, with 12 bases of the junction left unmatched. Germline V gene lookup returns CDR1 SNHLY and CDR2 FYNNEI. The CDR3 has 14 residues.

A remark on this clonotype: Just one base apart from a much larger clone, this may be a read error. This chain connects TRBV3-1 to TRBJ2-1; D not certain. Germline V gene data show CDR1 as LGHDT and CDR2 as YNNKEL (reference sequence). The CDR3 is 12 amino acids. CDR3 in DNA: TGTGCCAGCGGCCAAAGTGGGAATGAGCAGTTCTTC. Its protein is CASGQSGNEQFF.

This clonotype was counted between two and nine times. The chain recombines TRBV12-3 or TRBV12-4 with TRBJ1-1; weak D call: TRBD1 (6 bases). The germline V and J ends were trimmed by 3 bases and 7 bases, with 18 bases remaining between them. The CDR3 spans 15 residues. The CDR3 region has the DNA TGTGCCAGCAGTTTTAATTCAGGGGTTTATGGTGAAGCTTTCTTT. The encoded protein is CASSFNSGVYGEAFF.

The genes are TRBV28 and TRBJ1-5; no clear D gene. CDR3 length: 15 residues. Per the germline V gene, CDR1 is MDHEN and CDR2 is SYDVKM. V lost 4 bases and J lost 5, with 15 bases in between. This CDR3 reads CASSYPGIPYQPQHF. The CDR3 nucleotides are TGTGCCAGCAGTTACCCGGGCATACCATATCAGCCCCAGCATTTT.

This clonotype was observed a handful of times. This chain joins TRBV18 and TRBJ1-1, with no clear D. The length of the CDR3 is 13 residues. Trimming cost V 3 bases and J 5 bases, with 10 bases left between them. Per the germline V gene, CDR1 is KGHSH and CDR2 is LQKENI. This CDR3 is CASSPATKTEAFF. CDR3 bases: TGTGCCAGCTCACCCGCGACTAAGACTGAAGCTTTCTTT.

The CDR3 DNA is TGTGCCAGCAGCTTAGCAGGAGGTCCATCCGAGCAGTACTTC. This sequence encodes CASSLAGGPSEQYF. V and J are TRBV7-8 and TRBJ2-7; TRBD2 is a possible D gene (5 bases). Germline assignment: CDR1 SGHVS and CDR2 FQNEAQ. Trimming removed 0 bases at V and 6 bases at J, with 12 bases between. The CDR3 has 14 residues.

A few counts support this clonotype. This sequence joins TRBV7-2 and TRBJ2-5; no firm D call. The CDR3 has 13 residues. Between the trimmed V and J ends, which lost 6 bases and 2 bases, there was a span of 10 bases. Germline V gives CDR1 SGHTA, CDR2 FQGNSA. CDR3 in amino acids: CASRTTAQETQYF. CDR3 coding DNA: TGTGCCAGCAGGACGACTGCTCAAGAGACCCAGTACTTC. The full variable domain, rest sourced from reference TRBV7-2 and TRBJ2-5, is GAGVSQSPSNKVTEKGKDVELRCDPISGHTALYWYRQSLGQGLEFLIYFQGNSAPDKSGLPSDRFSAERTGGSVSTLTIQRTQQEDSAVYLCASRTTAQETQYFGPGTRLLVL.

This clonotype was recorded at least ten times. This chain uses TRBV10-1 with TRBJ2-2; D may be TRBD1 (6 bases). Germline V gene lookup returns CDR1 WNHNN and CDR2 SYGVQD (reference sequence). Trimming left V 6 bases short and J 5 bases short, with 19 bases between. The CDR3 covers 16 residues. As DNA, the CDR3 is TGCGCCAGCAGCGGAATGGGGGCGGTCGGGACCGGGGAGCTGTTTTTT. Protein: CASSGMGAVGTGELFF.

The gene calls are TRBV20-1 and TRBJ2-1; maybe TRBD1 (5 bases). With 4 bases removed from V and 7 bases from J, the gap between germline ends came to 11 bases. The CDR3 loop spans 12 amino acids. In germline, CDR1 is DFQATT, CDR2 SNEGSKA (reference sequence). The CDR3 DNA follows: TGCAGTGCTACAGGGCCAAGGAATGAGCAGTTCTTC. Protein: CSATGPRNEQFF.

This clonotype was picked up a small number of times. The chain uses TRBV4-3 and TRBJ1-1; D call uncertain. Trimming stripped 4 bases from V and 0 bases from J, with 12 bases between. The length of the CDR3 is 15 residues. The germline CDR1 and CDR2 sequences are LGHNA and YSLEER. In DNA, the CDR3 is TGCGCCAGCAGCCCGGAAAGTAGCCTGAACACTGAAGCTTTCTTT. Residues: CASSPESSLNTEAFF.

CDR3: CASSSSTGLARNEQFF. CDR3 bases: TGTGCCAGCAGCTCCTCCACGGGACTAGCTCGCAATGAGCAGTTCTTC. The rearrangement uses TRBV7-2 and TRBJ2-1, with 9 bases lining up with TRBD2. This CDR3 region has 16 residues. Germline lookup yields CDR1 SGHTA and CDR2 FQGNSA. J was trimmed by 6 bases and V by 4 bases; bases with no gene match: 10.